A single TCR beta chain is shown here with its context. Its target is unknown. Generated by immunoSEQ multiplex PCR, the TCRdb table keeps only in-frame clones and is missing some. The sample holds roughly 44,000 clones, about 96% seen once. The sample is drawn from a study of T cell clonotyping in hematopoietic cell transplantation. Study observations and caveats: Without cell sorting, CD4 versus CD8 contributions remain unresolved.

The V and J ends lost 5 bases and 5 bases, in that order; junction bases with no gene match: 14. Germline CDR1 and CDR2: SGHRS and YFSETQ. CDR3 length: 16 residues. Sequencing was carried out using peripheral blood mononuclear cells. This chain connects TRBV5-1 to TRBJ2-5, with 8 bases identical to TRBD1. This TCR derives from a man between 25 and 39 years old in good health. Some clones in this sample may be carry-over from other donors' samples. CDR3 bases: TGCGCCAGCAGTCGGGAATGGGGCAGGGGGCTGGAGACCCAGTACTTC. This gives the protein CASSREWGRGLETQYF.